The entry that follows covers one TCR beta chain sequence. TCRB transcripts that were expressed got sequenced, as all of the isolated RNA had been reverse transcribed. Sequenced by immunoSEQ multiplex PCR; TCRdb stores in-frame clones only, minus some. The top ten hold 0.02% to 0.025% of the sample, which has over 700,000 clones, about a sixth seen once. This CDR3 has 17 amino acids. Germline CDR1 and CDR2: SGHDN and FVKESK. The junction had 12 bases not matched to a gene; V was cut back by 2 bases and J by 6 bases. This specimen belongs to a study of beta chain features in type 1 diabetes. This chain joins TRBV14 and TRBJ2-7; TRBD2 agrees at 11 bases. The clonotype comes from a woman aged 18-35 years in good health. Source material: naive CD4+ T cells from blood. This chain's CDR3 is CASSQYLTSGSGGEQYF. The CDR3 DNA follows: TGTGCCAGCAGCCAATATCTCACTAGCGGGAGTGGGGGCGAGCAGTACTTC.